The 24 T cell receptor beta chains reported below all come from one sample, sequenced in a study of technical replicates of blood from several donors. Profiling relied on immunoSEQ multiplex PCR, and the TCRdb table lists in-frame clones only, not all of them. This sample yields some 80,000 clones, of which roughly 77% are seen a single time; around 3.9% belongs to the top ten. Material: PBMCs. These receptors were collected from a human donor in good health. Some clones in this sample may be carry-over from other donors' samples.

The genes are TRBV7-9 and TRBJ2-7; TRBD1 matches 9 bases. The CDR3 sequence is 14 residues long. V lost 4 bases, J lost 4 bases, and 5 bases stayed unmatched. Germline V gene sequence: CDR1 SEHNR, CDR2 FQNEAQ (reference sequence). CDR3 nucleotide sequence: TGTGCCAGCAGCTCCGGGACAGGGTATTACGAGCAGTACTTC. The encoded protein is CASSSGTGYYEQYF.

The chain carries TRBV6-1 and TRBJ2-7; D gene ambiguous. CDR1 is MNHNS and CDR2 is SASEGT in the germline V gene. Trimming pared 3 bases from V and 4 bases from J, leaving 10 bases between. The CDR3 extends over 13 amino acids. CDR3: CASSEAPPYEQYF. DNA of the CDR3: TGTGCCAGCAGTGAGGCCCCACCGTACGAGCAGTACTTC.

Worth noting for this clone: Germline is not matched at one junction end, which may reflect a read error. The genes are TRBV5-6 and TRBJ1-1; 7 bases map to TRBD1. Germline assignment: CDR1 SGHDT and CDR2 YYEEEE. The CDR3 contains 14 residues. DNA for the CDR3: TGTGCCAGCAGCTTTCCCGACAGGGCTACTGAAGCTTTCTTC. This encodes CASSFPDRATEAFF.

The chain has TRBV5-1 and TRBJ1-4; possibly TRBD1 for D (5 bases). From germline, CDR1 is SGHRS and CDR2 YFSETQ. V was trimmed by 1 base and J by 8 bases, leaving 12 bases between them. The CDR3 length is 14 residues. CDR3 in amino acids: CASSLSGFKEKLFF. The CDR3 DNA sequence: TGCGCCAGCAGCTTGTCAGGGTTCAAAGAAAAACTGTTTTTT. The complete variable domain, with remaining parts taken from reference TRBV5-1 and TRBJ1-4, reads KAGVTQTPRYLIKTRGQQVTLSCSPISGHRSVSWYQQTPGQGLQFLFEYFSETQRNKGNFPGRFSGRQFSNSRSEMNVSTLELGDSALYLCASSLSGFKEKLFFGSGTQLSVL.

V is TRBV4-1 and J is TRBJ2-1; 8 bases line up with TRBD2. Looked up from germline, CDR1 is MGHRA and CDR2 is YSYEKL. The CDR3 covers 16 residues. The V gene end was trimmed by 2 bases and the J gene end by 9 bases; junction bases not matched to a gene: 12. CDR3 loop: CASSQLAGTSISEQFF. The CDR3 bases are TGCGCCAGCAGCCAACTTGCCGGGACTAGTATCAGTGAGCAGTTCTTC.

Only one count was recorded for this clone. The chain links TRBV4-3 to TRBJ2-2, with TRBD1 matching over 7 bases. Germline V lookup: CDR1 LGHNA, CDR2 YSLEER. The CDR3 extends over 15 amino acids. With V trimmed by 2 bases and J by 4 bases, 4 bases remained unmatched. This chain's CDR3 is CASSQLRGRTGELFF. As DNA, the CDR3 is TGCGCCAGCAGCCAATTGAGGGGGCGCACCGGGGAGCTGTTTTTT.

The rearrangement links TRBV29-1 to TRBJ2-1; TRBD2 matches at 7 bases. J was trimmed by 9 bases and V by 3 bases; bases with no gene match: 8. CDR3 length: 13 amino acids. Germline values: CDR1 SQVTM, CDR2 ANQGSEA. The CDR3 sequence is CSVEVTSVGEQFF. As DNA, the CDR3 is TGCAGCGTTGAGGTAACTAGCGTCGGTGAGCAGTTCTTC.

This clone was counted only a few times. The chain has TRBV27 and TRBJ2-1, with a possible D match to TRBD1 (6 bases). Germline V gene lookup returns CDR1 MNHEY and CDR2 SMNVEV (reference sequence). The CDR3 length is 12 residues. Deletions cut 6 bases from V and 7 bases from J, with 10 bases between. This chain's CDR3 is CASSPGANEQFF. The CDR3 DNA reads as TGTGCCAGCAGCCCAGGGGCTAATGAGCAGTTCTTC.

This sequence joins TRBV7-9 and TRBJ1-3; possibly TRBD1 for D (5 bases). The ends were cut back, 1 base at V and 1 base at J, with 17 bases in the middle. The CDR3 runs to 18 residues. Germline assignment: CDR1 SEHNR and CDR2 FQNEAQ (reference sequence). The CDR3 spells CASSLGDSPRFSGNTIYF. For the CDR3, the DNA is TGTGCCAGCAGCTTAGGTGACAGTCCGAGATTTTCTGGAAACACCATATATTTT.

For this clone: At one end the junction does not follow the germline gene, possibly because of a read error. J is TRBJ2-2 and V is TRBV29-1; 7 bases match TRBD2. CDR3 length: 13 residues. Germline V gene lookup returns CDR1 SQVTM and CDR2 ANQGSEA. In DNA form, the CDR3 reads TGCAGCGTCGTGCGGGGGAACATCGGGGAGCTGTTTTTT. Amino acid sequence: CSVVRGNIGELFF.

The CDR3 loop is CASSVHAGRGDIQYF. For the CDR3, the DNA is TGTGCCAGCAGCGTACACGCGGGGCGAGGGGACATTCAGTACTTC. This chain links TRBV9 with TRBJ2-4, with TRBD2 as a possible D gene (6 bases). Germline V gene data show CDR1 as SGDLS and CDR2 as YYNGEE. The V gene lost 1 base and the J gene lost 8 bases, with 16 bases spanning the gap. The CDR3 length is 15 residues.

Here the CDR3 DNA reads TGTGCCAGCAGCTCCCCGGGACAGGGCTACGAGCAGTACTTC. Translated: CASSSPGQGYEQYF. The chain is built from TRBV7-9 and TRBJ2-7, with 9 nucleotides matching TRBD1. J gave up 3 bases and V 4 bases, and 4 bases lay outside the gene matches. Per the germline V gene, CDR1 is SEHNR and CDR2 is FQNEAQ (reference sequence). The length of the CDR3 is 14 residues.

CDR3 DNA sequence: TGTGCCAGCAGCTCACAGGGGGCCGCTGAGACCCAGTACTTC. This gives the protein CASSSQGAAETQYF. The chain has TRBV7-9 and TRBJ2-5; TRBD1 matches at 9 bases. Per germline, CDR1 SEHNR and CDR2 FQNEAQ (reference sequence). This CDR3 has 14 residues. V lost 4 bases to trimming and J lost 5 bases; unmatched junction nucleotides: 5.

The chain couples TRBV27 to TRBJ1-2; 7 bases agree with TRBD1. Germline V gene sequence: CDR1 MNHEY, CDR2 SMNVEV (reference sequence). The CDR3 contains 15 residues. V lost 8 bases, J lost 2 bases, and 11 bases stayed unmatched. CDR3 nucleotides: TGTGCCAGCCCGTTTCTCGACAGGGCCAACTATGGCTACACCTTC. Its translation: CASPFLDRANYGYTF.

The CDR3 nucleotides are TGTGCCAGCAGGCGGACAGAGTCCTACAATGAGCAGTTCTTC. Protein sequence: CASRRTESYNEQFF. This rearrangement joins TRBV27 to TRBJ2-1; D may be TRBD1 (6 bases). CDR3 size: 14 residues. Trimming cost V 6 bases and J 1 base, with 10 bases left between them. Germline V gives CDR1 MNHEY, CDR2 SMNVEV (reference sequence).

This chain connects TRBV15 to TRBJ2-1; 9 bases are shared with TRBD2. After removal of 4 bases from V and 7 bases from J, the junction contained 11 bases not matched to a gene. The germline V gene has CDR1 LNHNV and CDR2 YYDKDF (reference sequence). The CDR3 runs 16 residues. CDR3 DNA: TGTGCCACCAGCAAGATCCTTAGCGGGAGAACTAATGAGCAGTTCTTC. Translating it yields CATSKILSGRTNEQFF.

V is TRBV6-1 and J is TRBJ2-7; 10 positions agree with TRBD1. The CDR3 is 15 amino acids. Germline V lookup: CDR1 MNHNS, CDR2 SASEGT. Trimming removed 9 bases from V and 7 bases from J; junction bases left unmatched: 15. The chain's CDR3 is CASATRPGQGWEQYF. The CDR3 coding sequence is TGTGCCAGTGCTACCCGACCGGGACAGGGGTGGGAGCAGTACTTC.

This sequence joins TRBV30 and TRBJ1-5; 9 nucleotides agree with TRBD1. The germline gives CDR1 GTSNPN, CDR2 SVGIG (reference sequence). The CDR3 is 13 amino acids. Trimming removed 7 bases from V and 7 bases from J; junction bases left unmatched: 8. The DNA of the CDR3 is TGTGCCTTCGGACAGGGGCAATGGCAGCCCCAGCATTTT. It codes for CAFGQGQWQPQHF. The full variable domain, with the rest looked up from reference TRBV30 and TRBJ1-5, is SQTIHQWPATLVQPVGSPLSLECTVEGTSNPNLYWYRQAAGRGLQLLFYSVGIGQISSEVPQNLSASRPQDRQFILSSKKLLLSDSGFYLCAFGQGQWQPQHFGDGTRLSIL.

This chain connects TRBV7-2 to TRBJ2-1; TRBD1 might be the D (5 bases). V dropped 5 bases and J dropped 5 bases, with 10 bases sitting between them. The CDR3 is made up of 13 amino acids. The V gene's germline CDR1 is SGHTA and CDR2 FQGNSA. The CDR3 protein is CASSPDRNNEQFF. In nucleotides, the CDR3 is TGTGCCAGCAGCCCCGACAGAAACAATGAGCAGTTCTTC.

The chain carries TRBV27 and TRBJ1-3, with no clear D. V was trimmed by 3 bases and J by 2 bases, leaving 5 bases between them. The CDR3 loop spans 13 amino acids. From germline, CDR1 is MNHEY and CDR2 SMNVEV (reference sequence). In nucleotides, the CDR3 is TGTGCCAGCAGTTTTACGGCTGGAAACACCATATATTTT. Its protein product is CASSFTAGNTIYF.

The rearrangement links TRBV5-1 to TRBJ2-3; 7 bases are shared with TRBD1. V was pared by 0 bases and J by 1 base, with 2 bases of the junction left unmatched. This CDR3 spans 15 amino acids. Germline V gives CDR1 SGHRS, CDR2 YFSETQ. The CDR3 sequence: CASSLEGTGTDTQYF. CDR3 sequence (DNA): TGCGCCAGCAGCTTGGAGGGGACAGGCACAGATACGCAGTATTTT.

The rearrangement links TRBV9 to TRBJ1-2, with D perhaps matching TRBD1 (6 bases). CDR3 length equals 14 residues. V was trimmed by 5 bases and J by 4 bases, leaving 15 bases between them. Germline CDR1 reads SGDLS; CDR2 reads YYNGEE. CDR3 residues: CASSRDMESYGYTF. The CDR3 DNA follows: TGTGCCAGCAGTAGGGACATGGAGTCCTATGGCTACACCTTC.

This chain connects TRBV6-5 to TRBJ2-3, with D tentatively TRBD1 (5 bases). The CDR3 length is 15 residues. With 8 bases removed from V and 1 base from J, the gap between germline ends came to 16 bases. The V gene's germline CDR1 is MNHEY and CDR2 SVGAGI. CDR3: CASFDRATGTDTQYF. The CDR3 DNA sequence: TGTGCCAGCTTTGACCGAGCGACAGGCACAGATACGCAGTATTTT.

The rearrangement uses TRBV29-1 and TRBJ1-4, with no clear D. Trimming cost V 4 bases and J 6 bases, with 9 bases left between them. The germline V gene has CDR1 SQVTM and CDR2 ANQGSEA. The CDR3 totals 12 residues. As DNA, the CDR3 is TGCAGCGTTGTAGTCGGGGATGAAAAACTGTTTTTT. It encodes CSVVVGDEKLFF.